The T cell receptor (beta chain) described here comes from a study of regulatory T cells in long-lasting Graves disease. Time point defined: persistent/refractory GD, antithyroid drugs over 5 years with positive TRAb. PBMC RNA served as the TCR library source. Arm-PCR of CDR3 regions and iRepertoire HTBI primers were the basis on which TCR beta libraries were built. TCRdb ran MiXCR on the multiplex PCR reads and lists one entry per CDR3 protein. The profile shows a few hundred thousand distinct CDR3 sequences, over 20% of them singletons. This clonotype was seen ten or more times. Its antigen remains unidentified. This CDR3 is 14 amino acids long. V dropped 4 bases and J dropped 3 bases, with 12 bases sitting between them. General study points: Persistent disease was characterized by preferential usage of TRBV28, TRBJ1-2 and TRBJ2-5.

The sample consisted of peripheral blood mononuclear cells (PBMCs), taken when the disease was refractory, from a patient treated with antithyroid drugs. This TCR came from a female donor with Graves disease. This chain uses TRBV12-3 or TRBV12-4 with TRBJ1-1, with a weak D call TRBD1 (5 bases). CDR3 loop: CASSSLGDDTEAFF. CDR3 DNA: TGTGCCAGCAGTTCGTTAGGGGATGACACTGAAGCTTTCTTT.